These 12 T cell receptor beta chains were sequenced from one sample in a study of T cell clonotyping in hematopoietic cell transplantation. Time point here: recipient sample about 28 days before transplant, after cytoreduction. Using immunoSEQ multiplex PCR, the repertoire was profiled, and TCRdb retains in-frame clones only, with some absent. The sample consists of around 40,000 clones, 90% to 95% of them appearing once. Sequenced material: peripheral blood mononuclear cells, taken before stem cell transplant. Source of these receptors: a man in his forties or fifties with chronic myeloid leukemia. Some clones in this sample may be carry-over from other donors' samples.

The chain employs TRBV28 and TRBJ2-1, with 9 bases that match TRBD2. V lost 6 bases, J lost 2 bases, and 2 bases stayed unmatched. The CDR3 consists of 14 residues. Germline-derived CDR1 and CDR2 are MDHEN and SYDVKM. The CDR3 spells CASRGLATYNEQFF. In nucleotides, the CDR3 is TGTGCCAGCAGGGGACTAGCAACCTACAATGAGCAGTTCTTC.

This chain uses TRBV28 with TRBJ1-1; the match to TRBD1 covers 9 bases. This CDR3 is built from 14 residues. From germline, CDR1 is MDHEN and CDR2 SYDVKM. The V gene end was trimmed by 6 bases and the J gene end by 1 base; junction bases not matched to a gene: 3. This CDR3 is CASRQGAGNTEAFF. As DNA, the CDR3 is TGTGCCAGCAGACAGGGGGCGGGGAACACTGAAGCTTTCTTT. Filled out from reference TRBV28 and TRBJ1-1, the complete variable domain reads DVKVTQSSRYLVKRTGEKVFLECVQDMDHENMFWYRQDPGLGLRLIYFSYDVKMKEKGDIPEGYSVSREKKERFSLILESASTNQTSMYLCASRQGAGNTEAFFGQGTRLTVV.

The chain combines TRBV28 with TRBJ1-3; D unclear. The germline V and J ends were trimmed by 2 bases and 4 bases, with 21 bases remaining between them. The germline gives CDR1 MDHEN, CDR2 SYDVKM. There are 18 residues in the CDR3. CDR3 bases: TGTGCCAGCAGTTTAACTCGGGAGGTGAGGAAGATAGGAAACACCATATATTTT. Translated, it gives CASSLTREVRKIGNTIYF.

The chain combines TRBV19 with TRBJ1-5, with a possible D match to TRBD1 (6 bases). CDR1 is LNHDA and CDR2 is SQIVND in the germline V gene (reference sequence). V gave up 4 bases and J gave up 0 bases, with 13 bases separating them. CDR3 length: 16 residues. DNA of the CDR3: TGTGCCAGTAGTACTCGCGGGGGCTTTAGCAATCAGCCCCAGCATTTT. This sequence encodes CASSTRGGFSNQPQHF. Using reference TRBV19 and TRBJ1-5 for the parts outside the CDR3, the full variable domain is DGGITQSPKYLFRKEGQNVTLSCEQNLNHDAMYWYRQDPGQGLRLIYYSQIVNDFQKGDIAEGYSVSREKKESFPLTVTSAQKNPTAFYLCASSTRGGFSNQPQHFGDGTRLSIL.

The chain is built from TRBV28 and TRBJ1-2, with 7 bases that match TRBD1. V gave up 5 bases and J gave up 4 bases; unmatched junction bases: 13. Germline loops: CDR1 MDHEN, CDR2 SYDVKM. The CDR3 is made up of 16 amino acids. The CDR3 DNA reads as TGTGCCAGCAGTCACTTAGGGACAGTTCCCTCCTATGGCTACACCTTC. It encodes CASSHLGTVPSYGYTF.

The J gene is TRBJ1-5, the V gene TRBV27, with TRBD1 matching over 9 bases. The V gene end was trimmed by 6 bases and the J gene end by 0 bases; junction bases not matched to a gene: 18. The CDR3 extends over 20 amino acids. Germline V lookup: CDR1 MNHEY, CDR2 SMNVEV (reference sequence). The DNA for the CDR3 is TGTGCCAGCAGCCCAAGACGCGGGACAGGGACAAGTTATAGCAATCAGCCCCAGCATTTT. This encodes CASSPRRGTGTSYSNQPQHF.

This chain's CDR3 is CASSFAPDSPEAFF. The CDR3 nucleotides read TGTGCCAGCAGCTTCGCACCGGACTCCCCCGAAGCTTTCTTT. The rearrangement links TRBV11-2 to TRBJ1-1, with unresolved D. This CDR3 is 14 amino acids long. Germline lookup yields CDR1 SGHAT and CDR2 FQNNGV. V lost 3 bases and J lost 8, with 16 bases in between.

The J gene is TRBJ1-6, the V gene TRBV9, with D perhaps matching TRBD1 (5 bases). Germline lookup yields CDR1 SGDLS and CDR2 YYNGEE. The CDR3 loop spans 17 amino acids. The V gene lost 2 bases and the J gene lost 0 bases, with 12 bases spanning the gap. The CDR3 DNA follows: TGTGCCAGCAGCGTCGCGGGGGTGAGCTCCTATAATTCACCCCTCCACTTT. Its protein product is CASSVAGVSSYNSPLHF.

This clone was detected only once. The rearrangement uses TRBV5-1 and TRBJ1-5; D gene unclear. V lost 4 bases, J lost 5 bases, and 16 bases lay in between. CDR3 size: 15 residues. The germline V gene encodes CDR1 SGHRS and CDR2 YFSETQ. The DNA for the CDR3 is TGCGCCAGCAGCCCCTCCGGGGAGAGATATCAGCCCCAGCATTTT. It encodes CASSPSGERYQPQHF.

This chain connects TRBV4-1 to TRBJ2-7; D may correspond to TRBD1 or TRBD2 (6 bases each). The V gene's germline CDR1 is MGHRA and CDR2 YSYEKL. The CDR3 has 14 amino acids. Trimming removed 4 bases from V and 5 bases from J, with 15 bases in between. CDR3 sequence (DNA): TGCGCCAGCAGCCTCCCGGGGGCTCTTGACGAGCAGTACTTC. It specifies CASSLPGALDEQYF.

The chain links TRBV6-5 to TRBJ1-5, with D maybe TRBD1 (6 bases). Germline assignment: CDR1 MNHEY and CDR2 SVGAGI. V shed 0 bases and J shed 9 bases, with 15 bases lying between them. This CDR3 is built from 15 residues. CDR3 bases: TGTGCCAGCAGTTACTCGATAACGCCAGGGGCGCCCCAGCATTTT. Protein sequence: CASSYSITPGAPQHF.

The V gene is TRBV30, the J gene TRBJ1-4; 9 bases line up with TRBD1. Germline CDR1 reads GTSNPN; CDR2 reads SVGIG (reference sequence). Losses at the gene ends were 6 bases for V and 8 bases for J; bases not matched to a gene: 10. This CDR3 is built from 14 residues. CDR3: CACKRGQGNEKLFF. The CDR3 DNA reads as TGTGCCTGCAAACGGGGACAGGGCAACGAAAAACTGTTTTTT.